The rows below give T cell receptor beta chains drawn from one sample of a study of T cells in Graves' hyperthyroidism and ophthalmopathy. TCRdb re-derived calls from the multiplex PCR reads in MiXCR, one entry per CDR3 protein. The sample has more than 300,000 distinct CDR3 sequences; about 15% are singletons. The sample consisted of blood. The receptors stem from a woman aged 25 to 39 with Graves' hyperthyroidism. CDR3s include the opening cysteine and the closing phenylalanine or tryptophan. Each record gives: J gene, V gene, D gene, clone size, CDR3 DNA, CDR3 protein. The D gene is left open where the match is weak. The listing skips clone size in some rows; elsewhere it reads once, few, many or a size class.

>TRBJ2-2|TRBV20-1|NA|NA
TGCAGTGCTAGTAGAGAACTCGGGACCTACGCCGGGGAGCTGTTTTTT
CSASRELGTYAGELFF
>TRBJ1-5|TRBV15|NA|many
TGTGCCACTCAGGAAGGCAATCAGCCCCAGCATTTT
CATQEGNQPQHF
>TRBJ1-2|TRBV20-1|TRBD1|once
TGCAGCCTGACAGGGGACTATGGCTACACCTTC
CSLTGDYGYTF
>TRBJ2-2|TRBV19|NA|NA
TGTGCCAGTAGTATGGGGGCGCGGAACGGGGAGCTGTTTTTT
CASSMGARNGELFF
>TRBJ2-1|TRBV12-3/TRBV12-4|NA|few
TGTGCCAGCAGTTCAACGGTGCAGGGCAATGAGCAGTTCTTC
CASSSTVQGNEQFF
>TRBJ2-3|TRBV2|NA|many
TGTGCCAGCAGTGCGGGACCCCGGCTGGATACGCAGTATTTT
CASSAGPRLDTQYF
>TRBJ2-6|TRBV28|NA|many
TGTGCCAGCAGTTTAAACCCCCTGTCCTCTGGGGCCAACGTCCTGACTTTC
CASSLNPLSSGANVLTF
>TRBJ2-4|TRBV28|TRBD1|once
TGTGCCAGCAGTTTCCTCTCAGGGGGAAACATTCAGTACTTC
CASSFLSGGNIQYF
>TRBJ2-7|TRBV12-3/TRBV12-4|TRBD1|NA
TGTGCCAGCAGTTTCGTAGACAGGGGTCCTACCTACGAGCAGTACTTC
CASSFVDRGPTYEQYF
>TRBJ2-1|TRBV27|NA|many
TGTGCCAGCAGTTTTGGGACCGGGGGTGAGCAGTTCTTC
CASSFGTGGEQFF
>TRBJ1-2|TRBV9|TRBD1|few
TGTGCCAGCAGCGTAGCCGACAGGGGATGGTATGGCTACACCTTC
CASSVADRGWYGYTF
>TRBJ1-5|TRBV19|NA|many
TGTGCCAGTAGTAAATCCGGGACCGACGAGGGTTATCAGCCCCAGCATTTT
CASSKSGTDEGYQPQHF
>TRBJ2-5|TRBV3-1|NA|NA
TGTGCCAGCAGCGGAAGTCAAGTCCAAGAGACCCAGTACTTC
CASSGSQVQETQYF
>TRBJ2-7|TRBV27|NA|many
TGTGCCAGCAGCCAGACTCCTAAGAACGAGCAGTACTTC
CASSQTPKNEQYF
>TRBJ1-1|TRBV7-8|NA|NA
TGTGCCAGCAGCGCTGGGCTAGGGGTTTTCCCTGAAGCTTTCTTT
CASSAGLGVFPEAFF
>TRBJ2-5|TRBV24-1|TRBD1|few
TGTGCCACCAGTGATCCCAGGACAGGGGCAGAGACCCAGTACTTC
CATSDPRTGAETQYF
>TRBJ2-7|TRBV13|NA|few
TGTGCCAGCAGTCCCGGGACAGACCTTAGCGGGCAGTACTTC
CASSPGTDLSGQYF
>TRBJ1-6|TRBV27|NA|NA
TGTGCCGCAGGATTGTTTCCACCCCTCCACTTT
CAAGLFPPLHF
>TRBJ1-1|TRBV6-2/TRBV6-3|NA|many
TGTGCCAGCAGTTCCCATGTCTCCGGGAACACTGAAGCTTTCTTT
CASSSHVSGNTEAFF
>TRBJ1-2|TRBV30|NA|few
TGTGCCTTCCACACTTCAGAGGGCTACACCTTC
CAFHTSEGYTF
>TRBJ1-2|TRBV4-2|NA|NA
TGTGCCAGCAGCGTGGATAAACCTGCGTATGGCTACACCTTC
CASSVDKPAYGYTF
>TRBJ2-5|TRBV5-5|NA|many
TGTGCCAGCAGCTTGGTCGGACAAGAGACCCAGTACTTC
CASSLVGQETQYF
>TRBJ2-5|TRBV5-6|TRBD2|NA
TGTGCCAGCAGCTTTTCGGGACTAGCGGTTCAAGAGACCCAGTACTTC
CASSFSGLAVQETQYF
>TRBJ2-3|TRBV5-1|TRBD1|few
TGCGCCAGCAGCCGGGGACAGGGAGCGACAGATACGCAGTATTTT
CASSRGQGATDTQYF
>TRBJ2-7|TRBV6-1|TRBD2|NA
TGTGCCAGCAGTGTAAATCGAGCGGGAGCCTACGAGCAGTACTTC
CASSVNRAGAYEQYF
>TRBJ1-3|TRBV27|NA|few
TGTGCCAGCAGTTTGGGCCACTCTGGAAACACCATATATTTT
CASSLGHSGNTIYF
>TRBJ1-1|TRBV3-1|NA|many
TGTGCCAGCAGCCAAGATAAAAGAGGGGCAGGAGGGGTCGTCGCTGAAGCTTTCTTT
CASSQDKRGAGGVVAEAFF
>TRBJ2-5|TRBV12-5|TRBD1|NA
TGTGCTAGTGGCCACGACAGGGGAGAGACCCAGTACTTC
CASGHDRGETQYF
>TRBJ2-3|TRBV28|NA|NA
TGTGCCACTCAGACTAGTCTCGGAGATACGCAGTATTTT
CATQTSLGDTQYF
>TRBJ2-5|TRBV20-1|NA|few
TGCAGTGCCGAAGCGGGCGGGCTAGCCGGATTCCAAGAGACCCAGTACTTC
CSAEAGGLAGFQETQYF
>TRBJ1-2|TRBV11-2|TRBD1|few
TGTGCCAGCAGCTTAGTAGCGCAGGGGGATGGCTACACCTTC
CASSLVAQGDGYTF
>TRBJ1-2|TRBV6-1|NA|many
TGTGCCAGCAGAGCGACAGTGAACTATGGCTACACCTTC
CASRATVNYGYTF
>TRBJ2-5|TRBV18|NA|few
TGTGCCAGCTCACCACGGGCTGGGGACCCCCAAGAGACCCAGTACTTC
CASSPRAGDPQETQYF
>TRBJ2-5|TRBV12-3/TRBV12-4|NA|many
TGTGCCAGCAGTCTCCTGGGCGGGACGAGAGGGGAGACCCAGTACTTC
CASSLLGGTRGETQYF
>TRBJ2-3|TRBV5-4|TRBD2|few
TGTGCCAGCAGCCCCTCCCGACTAGCGGGAACGCAGTATTTT
CASSPSRLAGTQYF
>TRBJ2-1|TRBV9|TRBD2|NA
TGTGCCAGCAGCGCGGGGGGGGAGGGTGAGCAGTTCTTC
CASSAGGEGEQFF
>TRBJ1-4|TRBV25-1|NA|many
TGTGCCAGCAGTCGGATGGAGTGGGGGGATAATGAAAAACTGTTTTTT
CASSRMEWGDNEKLFF
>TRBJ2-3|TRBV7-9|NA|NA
TGTGCCAGCAGCTTAGACCTCTCAGATACGCAGTATTTT
CASSLDLSDTQYF
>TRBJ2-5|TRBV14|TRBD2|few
TGTGCCAGCAGCCAAGTGGCACTAGCGTGGCAGGAGACCCAGTACTTC
CASSQVALAWQETQYF
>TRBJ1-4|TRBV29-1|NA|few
TGCAGCGTCCGAAAGGCGGATGAAAAACTGTTTTTT
CSVRKADEKLFF
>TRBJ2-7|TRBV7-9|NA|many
TGTGCCAGCACCCATTCCGAGGGAGCCTACGAGCAGTACTTC
CASTHSEGAYEQYF
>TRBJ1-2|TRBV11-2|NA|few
TGTGCCAGCAGCTCTAGCACCGGACGGGAGAATGGCTACACCTTC
CASSSSTGRENGYTF
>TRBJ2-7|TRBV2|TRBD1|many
TGTGCCAGCAGCGGACAGGGTCACGAGCAGTACTTC
CASSGQGHEQYF
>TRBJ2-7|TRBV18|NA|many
TGTGCCAGCTCACCGGGGCAGGTGAGCTCCTACGAGCAGTACTTC
CASSPGQVSSYEQYF
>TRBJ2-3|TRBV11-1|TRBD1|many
TGTGCCAGCAGCCCGCGGGTCAGGGGGCTGGATACGCAGTATTTT
CASSPRVRGLDTQYF
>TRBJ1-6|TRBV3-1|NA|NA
TGTGCCAGCAGCCAAGACGGGACGGACTATAATTCACCCCTCCACTTT
CASSQDGTDYNSPLHF
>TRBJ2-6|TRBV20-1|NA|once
TGCAGTGCTAGAAATGACCCTAACAACGTCCTGACTTTC
CSARNDPNNVLTF
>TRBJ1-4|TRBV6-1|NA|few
TGTGCCGCCCTCATTGGGGGTGAAAAACTGTTTTTT
CAALIGGEKLFF
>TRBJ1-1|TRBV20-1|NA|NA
TGCAGTGCCGAGGGGCTCCCCGCGAAGGCTGAAGCTTTCTTT
CSAEGLPAKAEAFF
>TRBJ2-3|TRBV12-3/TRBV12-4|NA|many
TGTGCCAGCACCCCCCGTCCGGGAGATACGCAGTATTTT
CASTPRPGDTQYF
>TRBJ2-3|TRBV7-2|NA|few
TGTGCCAGCAGGGATCCTGTCGATACGCAGTATTTT
CASRDPVDTQYF